A single T cell receptor (beta chain) is shown here with its context. Categorization into cohorts depended on clinical history that participants reported. Shortly before study entry, within 2 weeks, exposed participants had met a COVID-19 case. These data come from a study of blood T cell repertoires in COVID-19. Background on the study: COVID-19 samples from acute and convalescent phases originated in the United States, Italy and Spain. PBMCs, B-cell-depleted T cells, or T cells were the source of the cDNA or gDNA that made up the material.

Trimming took 2 bases from V and 6 from J, leaving 18 bases between them. CDR1 and CDR2 (germline): SEHNR, FQNEAQ (reference sequence). CDR3 length equals 16 residues. This table comes from immunoSEQ multiplex PCR, and its TCRdb copy is limited to in-frame clones, with some not included. The profile shows 200,000 or so clones, approximately 88% of them singletons. The sequence came from a woman in her twenties or thirties who had been exposed to COVID-19. The sample was PBMCs or T cells enriched from blood (not recorded which). The V call is TRBV7-9, the J call TRBJ2-3, with D possibly TRBD2 on 6 matching bases. As DNA, the CDR3 is TGTGCCAGCAGCTTATTACGGGCTCCGGAGGGGGATACGCAGTATTTT. It encodes CASSLLRAPEGDTQYF.